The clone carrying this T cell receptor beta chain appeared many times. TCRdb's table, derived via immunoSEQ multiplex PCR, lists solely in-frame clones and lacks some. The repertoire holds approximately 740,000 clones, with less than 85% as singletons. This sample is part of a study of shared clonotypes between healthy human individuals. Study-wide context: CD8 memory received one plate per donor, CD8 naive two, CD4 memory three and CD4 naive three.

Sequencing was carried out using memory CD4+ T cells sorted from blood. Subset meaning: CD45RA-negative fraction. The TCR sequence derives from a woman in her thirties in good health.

CDR3 sequence: CASSPEDRGVRGYTF. The CDR3 DNA reads TGTGCCAGCAGTCCAGAGGACAGGGGAGTAAGGGGCTACACCTTC. The chain carries TRBV6-6 and TRBJ1-2; 9 bases are a match to TRBD1. Germline assignment: CDR1 MNHNY and CDR2 SVGAGI (reference sequence). The CDR3 is 15 amino acids. V lost 5 bases, J lost 8 bases, and 12 bases stayed unmatched.